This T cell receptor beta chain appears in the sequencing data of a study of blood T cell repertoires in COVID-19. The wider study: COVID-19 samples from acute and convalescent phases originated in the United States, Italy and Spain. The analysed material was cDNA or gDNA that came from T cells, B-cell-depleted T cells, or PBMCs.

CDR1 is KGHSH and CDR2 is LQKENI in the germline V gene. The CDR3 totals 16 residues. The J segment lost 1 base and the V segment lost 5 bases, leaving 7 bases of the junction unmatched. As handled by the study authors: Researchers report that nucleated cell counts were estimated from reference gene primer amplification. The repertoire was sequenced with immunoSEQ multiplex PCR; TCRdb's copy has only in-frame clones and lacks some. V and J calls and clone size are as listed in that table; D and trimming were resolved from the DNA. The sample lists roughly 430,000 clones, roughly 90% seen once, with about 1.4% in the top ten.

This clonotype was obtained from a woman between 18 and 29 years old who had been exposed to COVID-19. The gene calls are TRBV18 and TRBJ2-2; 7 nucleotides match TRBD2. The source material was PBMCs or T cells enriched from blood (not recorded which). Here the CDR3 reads CASSSRGGGNTGELFF. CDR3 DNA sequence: TGTGCCAGCTCATCTCGTGGCGGGGGGAACACCGGGGAGCTGTTTTTT.